These 18 T cell receptor beta chains came from one sample sequenced in a study of blood T cell repertoires in COVID-19. Only in-frame clones appear in the TCRdb table, and some are missing; sequencing was by immunoSEQ multiplex PCR. The repertoire consists of tens of thousands of clones, with approximately 80% occurring once and the leading ten covering approximately 15%. Sequenced material: peripheral blood. All receptors come from a man aged 65-85 years with acute or convalescent COVID-19.

This clone is medium-sized by share. V and J are TRBV9 and TRBJ2-1, with 10 bases aligning to TRBD1. The CDR3 runs to 16 residues. The germline CDR1 and CDR2 sequences are SGDLS and YYNGEE. V lost 1 base and J lost 6; bases outside the gene matches: 7. DNA of the CDR3: TGTGCCAGCAGCGTATCCGGGACAGGGGTGATCAATGAGCAGTTCTTC. This gives the protein CASSVSGTGVINEQFF.

The chain is built from TRBV5-1 and TRBJ2-1; TRBD2 matches 7 bases. CDR1 and CDR2 (germline): SGHRS, YFSETQ. The CDR3 is 14 amino acids. V lost 4 bases to trimming and J lost 9 bases; unmatched junction nucleotides: 10. The chain's CDR3 is CASSAVQTSREQFF. CDR3 sequence (DNA): TGCGCCAGCAGCGCCGTACAGACTAGCCGTGAGCAGTTCTTC.

CDR3 sequence reads: CAISEISGNQPQHF. The CDR3, as DNA: TGTGCCATCAGTGAAATATCGGGAAATCAGCCCCAGCATTTT. The V gene is TRBV10-3, the J gene TRBJ1-5; D is unresolved. CDR1 is ENHRY and CDR2 is SYGVKD in the germline V gene. The ends were cut back, 3 bases at V and 4 bases at J, with 10 bases in the middle. The CDR3 totals 14 residues.

This clone was seen only once. The V and J genes are TRBV7-2 and TRBJ2-5; TRBD2 matches at 7 bases. V gave up 5 bases and J gave up 5 bases; unmatched junction bases: 8. The germline CDR1 and CDR2 sequences are SGHTA and FQGNSA. CDR3 size: 14 residues. CDR3 protein: CASSPSGGKETQYF. CDR3 nucleotides: TGTGCCAGCAGCCCTTCCGGGGGGAAGGAGACCCAGTACTTC.

The chain couples TRBV30 to TRBJ2-1; 12 bases match TRBD1. V shed 4 bases, J shed 8 bases, and the junction held 9 bases outside the gene matches. Germline V gives CDR1 GTSNPN, CDR2 SVGIG (reference sequence). The CDR3 consists of 15 residues. Here the CDR3 reads CAWNTGTGGRDEQFF. The CDR3 nucleotides read TGTGCCTGGAATACCGGGACAGGGGGCAGGGATGAGCAGTTCTTC.

The chain employs TRBV24-1 and TRBJ2-5; 7 bases fit TRBD1. CDR1 is KGHDR, CDR2 SFDVKD, per germline. The CDR3 spans 15 residues. J gave up 0 bases and V 10 bases, and 10 bases lay outside the gene matches. CDR3 coding DNA: TGTGCCACTTCAACAGGGGTGCTTGACCAAGAGACCCAGTACTTC. Its translation: CATSTGVLDQETQYF.

This clone was observed a handful of times. The genes are TRBV19 and TRBJ1-6; TRBD1 matches 7 bases. Unmatched junction bases numbered 8, after V lost 4 bases and J lost 11 bases. This CDR3 is 14 amino acids long. Germline V gene data show CDR1 as LNHDA and CDR2 as SQIVND (reference sequence). The CDR3 reads CASSTGQVETPLHF. In DNA, the CDR3 is TGTGCCAGTAGTACAGGACAGGTGGAGACACCCCTCCACTTT.

V is TRBV30 and J is TRBJ1-4; D possibly corresponds to TRBD1 (6 bases). The germline V gene encodes CDR1 GTSNPN and CDR2 SVGIG (reference sequence). The ends were cut back, 3 bases at V and 8 bases at J, with 22 bases in the middle. The CDR3 length is 16 residues. This chain's CDR3 is CAWRRGGGALGEKLFF. CDR3 nucleotides: TGTGCCTGGAGGCGAGGGGGGGGAGCATTAGGGGAAAAACTGTTTTTT.

V usage is TRBV3-1 (or the pseudogene TRBV3-2) and J usage is TRBJ2-7, with D tentatively TRBD1 (6 bases). The germline CDR1 and CDR2 sequences are LGHDT and YNNKEL (reference sequence). Trimming shortened V by 4 bases and J by 7 bases, and 20 bases separated the two germline ends. The CDR3 covers 15 residues. CDR3 in amino acids: CASSPGAGVSREQYF. Here the CDR3 DNA reads TGTGCCAGCAGCCCCGGGGCAGGGGTTTCGCGGGAGCAGTACTTC.

The rearrangement links TRBV5-6 to TRBJ2-4; D is unclear. Trimming left V 0 bases short and J 0 bases short, with 10 bases between. CDR1 and CDR2 (germline): SGHDT, YYEEEE. This CDR3 spans 16 amino acids. The CDR3 DNA sequence: TGTGCCAGCAGCTTGGACAGCAACATAGCCAAAAACATTCAGTACTTC. Translated, it gives CASSLDSNIAKNIQYF.

The rearrangement joins TRBV9 to TRBJ1-4, with 7 bases that match TRBD1. This CDR3 comprises 14 residues. Trimming removed 0 bases from V and 6 bases from J; junction bases left unmatched: 2. Germline lookup yields CDR1 SGDLS and CDR2 YYNGEE. In DNA form, the CDR3 reads TGTGCCAGCAGCGTAGGAGGACAGGATGAAAAACTGTTTTTT. Protein: CASSVGGQDEKLFF.

This clone was detected only a few times. This sequence joins TRBV18 and TRBJ2-3; D might be TRBD1 (6 bases). The CDR3 is 14 residues long. From germline, CDR1 is KGHSH and CDR2 LQKENI. Trimming took off 3 bases at V and 3 bases at J, with 10 bases between the two ends. The CDR3 coding sequence is TGTGCCAGCTCACCCGACAGGACGACAGATACGCAGTATTTT. As protein: CASSPDRTTDTQYF. The full variable domain, rest sourced from reference TRBV18 and TRBJ2-3, is NAGVMQNPRHLVRRRGQEARLRCSPMKGHSHVYWYRQLPEEGLKFMVYLQKENIIDESGMPKERFSAEFPKEGPSILRIQQVVRGDSAAYFCASSPDRTTDTQYFGPGTRLTVL.

The CDR3 is CASSSQGAGELFF. The DNA of the CDR3 is TGCGCCAGCAGCTCACAGGGGGCCGGGGAGCTGTTTTTT. The V and J genes are TRBV5-1 and TRBJ2-2, with 8 bases identical to TRBD1. The CDR3 has 13 residues. V lost 3 bases to trimming and J lost 6 bases; unmatched junction nucleotides: 1. CDR1 and CDR2 (germline): SGHRS, YFSETQ.

This clone was seen only once. The DNA of the CDR3 is TGTGCCAGCAGCCTAGGCGGGGGCACCTACGAGCAGTACTTC. This sequence encodes CASSLGGGTYEQYF. The chain links TRBV6-6 to TRBJ2-7; D is perhaps TRBD2 (7 bases). This CDR3 has 14 residues. CDR1 is MNHNY and CDR2 is SVGAGI in the germline V gene (reference sequence). Trimming left V 6 bases short and J 2 bases short, with 14 bases between.

This chain uses TRBV14 with TRBJ2-6; D unresolved. The CDR3 spans 19 residues. Germline V lookup: CDR1 SGHDN, CDR2 FVKESK. Trimming stripped 4 bases from V and 0 bases from J, with 19 bases between. This CDR3 reads CASSPQTFHLTSGANVLTF. The DNA of the CDR3 is TGTGCCAGCAGCCCTCAGACTTTCCACCTAACCTCTGGGGCCAACGTCCTGACTTTC.

V usage is TRBV5-1 and J usage is TRBJ2-7, with D tentatively TRBD2 (6 bases). The germline CDR1 and CDR2 sequences are SGHRS and YFSETQ. The CDR3 has 18 amino acids. Trimming took off 0 bases at V and 1 base at J, with 20 bases between the two ends. This chain's CDR3 is CASSLGDLRPSYSYEQYF. The CDR3 DNA reads as TGCGCCAGCAGCTTGGGGGACTTAAGGCCCTCCTATTCCTACGAGCAGTACTTC.

This clone was seen a single time. The gene calls are TRBV6-2 or TRBV6-3 and TRBJ2-7; 9 nucleotides match TRBD1. Germline assignment: CDR1 MNHEY and CDR2 SVGEGT. The CDR3 covers 14 residues. Unmatched junction bases numbered 9, after V lost 5 bases and J lost 7 bases. This chain's CDR3 is CASSPFVGQGEQYF. The CDR3 DNA reads TGTGCCAGCAGTCCCTTCGTGGGACAGGGAGAGCAGTACTTC.

As regards this clone: Distinct nucleotide sequences in the sample also encode this CDR3. V usage is TRBV7-9 and J usage is TRBJ1-6, with 10 bases lining up with TRBD1. V lost 3 bases and J lost 3; bases outside the gene matches: 2. The CDR3 length is 16 residues. Germline values: CDR1 SEHNR, CDR2 FQNEAQ (reference sequence). CDR3 loop: CASSLGQGFYNSPLHF. As DNA, the CDR3 is TGTGCCAGCAGCTTGGGACAGGGGTTCTATAATTCACCCCTCCACTTT.